This TCR beta chain was obtained from a study of control samples from healthy donors and cancer patients (dated by TCRdb to 2020 to 2021). Of note for this clone: No cognate antigen has been identified for it. Within one base of it there is no much larger clone, and no base qualities were kept.

Library preparation employed the immunoSEQ multiplex PCR assay. Held by TCRdb, this immuneACCESS table contains in-frame sequences only and omits some clones. Under half of the omission traces to an unresolved V gene where checked; the cause of the rest is unknown. The sample has some 130,000 clones on record, 89% of them singletons. Roughly 7.8% of the sample rests with the top ten. This receptor was obtained from a middle-aged man with head and neck cancer. Sequencing was performed on PBMCs.

The CDR3 sequence is CASSYLGTLYGYTF. The DNA sequence is given as TGTGCCAGCAGTTATCTCGGGACTCTCTATGGCTACACCTTC. Here the chain combines TRBV6-5 and TRBJ1-2; 5 matching bases give a weak D call of TRBD1. Inclusive of the bounding cysteine and phenylalanine, the CDR3 is 14 residues long. This entry keeps only the CDR3 DNA: 42 bases, framed from base 1. V gives up 3 bases and J gives up 4 bases, and the segment between their germline ends measures 12 bases. The CDR1 and CDR2 encoded by the germline V gene are MNHEY and SVGAGI.